The 10 T cell receptor beta chains listed next were all sequenced from one sample in a study of glioma-infiltrating T cells after dendritic cell vaccination. This table comes from immunoSEQ multiplex PCR, and its TCRdb copy is limited to in-frame clones, with some not included. The table shows about 92,000 clones, with under 90% occurring only once. The sample in question was blood, obtained before dendritic cell vaccination. The source is a human donor with glioblastoma.

This clone was recorded a few times. The rearrangement joins TRBV2 to TRBJ2-7; unclear D gene. The CDR3 contains 10 residues. The germline V gene encodes CDR1 SNHLY and CDR2 FYNNEI. V lost 4 bases, J lost 7 bases, and 5 bases lay in between. CDR3 DNA sequence: TGTGCCAGCAGTGGTCTTGAGCAGTACTTC. Protein: CASSGLEQYF.

The chain links TRBV9 to TRBJ2-2; the match to TRBD1 covers 12 bases. This CDR3 comprises 17 residues. From germline, CDR1 is SGDLS and CDR2 YYNGEE. With 4 bases clipped from V and 4 bases from J, the junction kept 8 bases outside the gene matches. CDR3 in DNA: TGTGCCAGCAGCAGAGGGACAGGGGGCATAATCACCGGGGAGCTGTTTTTT. It specifies CASSRGTGGIITGELFF.

The chain joins TRBV9 to TRBJ1-2, with 7 nucleotides matching TRBD1. The V gene's germline CDR1 is SGDLS and CDR2 YYNGEE. J lost 7 bases, V lost 5 bases, and 8 bases had no gene match. This CDR3 has 13 amino acids. CDR3 residues: CASSPAYRGGYTF. The DNA for the CDR3 is TGTGCCAGCAGTCCCGCTTACAGGGGTGGCTACACCTTC. Full variable domain (remainder filled in from reference TRBV9 and TRBJ1-2): DSGVTQTPKHLITATGQRVTLRCSPRSGDLSVYWYQQSLDQGLQFLIQYYNGEERAKGNILERFSAQQFPDLHSELNLSSLELGDSALYFCASSPAYRGGYTFGSGTRLTVV.

The gene calls are TRBV7-9 and TRBJ2-5, with 9 bases identical to TRBD1. CDR3 size: 15 residues. Germline trimming cut 3 bases from V and 5 bases from J; bases unmatched to any gene: 7. From germline, CDR1 is SEHNR and CDR2 FQNEAQ (reference sequence). The CDR3 DNA is TGTGCCAGCAGCTTTGGGGACAGGGACGGGGAGACCCAGTACTTC. As protein: CASSFGDRDGETQYF.

This chain uses TRBV28 with TRBJ2-7; 12 bases map to TRBD2. The junction had 3 bases not matched to a gene; V was cut back by 5 bases and J by 4 bases. This CDR3 region has 14 residues. Germline V CDR1 and CDR2: MDHEN, SYDVKM. In DNA form, the CDR3 reads TGTGCCAGCAGTCTAGCGGGAGGGCTGTACGAGCAGTACTTC. This encodes CASSLAGGLYEQYF.

For the CDR3, the DNA is TGTGCCAGCAGCCGGCAGGGGCTGGCTAATGAAAAACTGTTTTTT. This encodes CASSRQGLANEKLFF. The chain is built from TRBV5-4 and TRBJ1-4, with D possibly TRBD1 on 6 matching bases. CDR3 length equals 15 residues. Germline V lookup: CDR1 SGHNT, CDR2 YYREEE (reference sequence). Between the trimmed V and J ends, which lost 4 bases and 3 bases, there was a span of 13 bases.

The rearrangement uses TRBV18 and TRBJ1-2; 8 nucleotides match TRBD1. The CDR3 runs to 16 residues. J was trimmed by 2 bases and V by 6 bases; bases with no gene match: 11. Germline V gene sequence: CDR1 KGHSH, CDR2 LQKENI. For the CDR3, the DNA is TGTGCCAGCTCCCCCGGACAGGGAGTTATGAACTATGGCTACACCTTC. Translated, it gives CASSPGQGVMNYGYTF.

The rearrangement links TRBV6-5 to TRBJ2-5; 10 nucleotides line up with TRBD1. J lost 5 bases, V lost 4 bases, and 7 bases had no gene match. CDR3 length: 15 residues. Per the germline V gene, CDR1 is MNHEY and CDR2 is SVGAGI. The CDR3 coding sequence is TGTGCCAGCAGTTTGCTCGGGACAGGGGATGAGACCCAGTACTTC. Protein product: CASSLLGTGDETQYF.

The chain employs TRBV7-9 and TRBJ2-7; the match to TRBD1 covers 8 bases. V lost 4 bases, J lost 0 bases, and 8 bases stayed unmatched. The CDR3 covers 16 residues. Per the germline V gene, CDR1 is SEHNR and CDR2 is FQNEAQ (reference sequence). The CDR3 DNA follows: TGTGCCAGCAGCTCTCTCGGGGACAGGAGCTCCTACGAGCAGTACTTC. This encodes CASSSLGDRSSYEQYF.

CDR3 amino acids: CSVEEGRDPNEKLFF. CDR3 sequence (DNA): TGCAGCGTTGAAGAGGGGCGGGATCCTAATGAAAAACTGTTTTTT. The rearrangement uses TRBV29-1 and TRBJ1-4; possibly TRBD1 for D (5 bases). This CDR3 spans 15 amino acids. V lost 0 bases to trimming and J lost 3 bases, with 11 bases between them. Germline values: CDR1 SQVTM, CDR2 ANQGSEA.